Listed here are 17 T cell receptor beta chains from one sample, sequenced in a study of T cell responses to AZD1222 COVID-19 vaccine. Produced via immunoSEQ multiplex PCR; TCRdb's table is partial and in-frame only. The data contain approximately 130,000 clones, 88% of them singletons. The starting material was peripheral blood, obtained 28 days after the second AZD1222 dose. These receptor sequences come from an adult who received the AZD1222 COVID-19 vaccine.

The chain joins TRBV27 to TRBJ1-1; no firm D call. With 0 bases removed from V and 5 bases from J, the gap between germline ends came to 10 bases. Looked up from germline, CDR1 is MNHEY and CDR2 is SMNVEV (reference sequence). CDR3 length: 14 residues. CDR3 amino acids: CASSLSRKGTEAFF. The CDR3 nucleotides read TGTGCCAGCAGTTTATCCCGCAAAGGGACTGAAGCTTTCTTT.

V usage is TRBV2 and J usage is TRBJ1-2, with 8 bases fitting TRBD1. The CDR3 consists of 17 residues. V trimming: 4 bases; J trimming: 2 bases; junction bases outside the gene matches: 12. Looked up from germline, CDR1 is SNHLY and CDR2 is FYNNEI. CDR3 region: CASSVGGWTGTNYGYTF. The CDR3 bases are TGTGCCAGCAGTGTGGGGGGGTGGACAGGGACCAACTATGGCTACACCTTC.

This clone occurred once. This rearrangement joins TRBV11-3 to TRBJ1-2; 8 nucleotides line up with TRBD1. Germline CDR1 SGHNT, CDR2 YENEEA. V shed 2 bases, J shed 3 bases, and the junction held 8 bases outside the gene matches. The CDR3 is 16 residues long. CDR3 loop: CASSLYSSGGDYGYTF. In nucleotides, the CDR3 is TGTGCCAGCAGCTTATACTCCTCAGGGGGCGACTATGGCTACACCTTC.

This rearrangement joins TRBV6-5 to TRBJ1-3; a possible D gene is TRBD1 (5 bases). The V and J ends lost 2 bases and 1 base respectively, with 9 bases between them. Looked up from germline, CDR1 is MNHEY and CDR2 is SVGAGI. The CDR3 is 15 amino acids. For the CDR3, the DNA is TGTGCCAGCAGTTACGTGGGGGAGTCTGGAAACACCATATATTTT. This sequence encodes CASSYVGESGNTIYF.

This chain connects TRBV3-1 (or the pseudogene TRBV3-2) to TRBJ1-1; D gene ambiguous. There are 16 residues in the CDR3. The ends were cut back, 4 bases at V and 0 bases at J, with 15 bases in the middle. Germline lookup yields CDR1 LGHDT and CDR2 YNNKEL (reference sequence). The CDR3 is CASSPRDKGLNTEAFF. The CDR3 nucleotides read TGTGCCAGCAGCCCAAGGGATAAAGGGCTGAACACTGAAGCTTTCTTT.

The chain joins TRBV18 to TRBJ2-1, with 8 bases aligning to TRBD1. Germline V CDR1 and CDR2: KGHSH, LQKENI. The V and J ends lost 3 bases and 8 bases, in that order; junction bases with no gene match: 15. This CDR3 region has 17 residues. CDR3 nucleotides: TGTGCCAGCTCACCGACGGGCCAGGGGGCTTTCTTGGATGAGCAGTTCTTC. Translated, it gives CASSPTGQGAFLDEQFF.

The chain has TRBV11-3 and TRBJ2-7; 12 bases map to TRBD2. The CDR3 has 16 amino acids. Germline V gene sequence: CDR1 SGHNT, CDR2 YENEEA. Trimming took 3 bases from V and 3 from J; bases not matched to a gene: 6. The CDR3 DNA follows: TGTGCCAGCAGCTTCACTACTAGCGGGAGGAGCTACGAGCAGTACTTC. Protein sequence: CASSFTTSGRSYEQYF. Full variable domain (outside the CDR3, taken from reference TRBV11-3 and TRBJ2-7): EAGVVQSPRYKIIEKKQPVAFWCNPISGHNTLYWYLQNLGQGPELLIRYENEEAVDDSQLPKDRFSAERLKGVDSTLKIQPAELGDSAVYLCASSFTTSGRSYEQYFGPGTRLTVT.

The chain is built from TRBV18 and TRBJ2-2; 7 nucleotides line up with TRBD1. The CDR3 runs to 17 residues. Per germline, CDR1 KGHSH and CDR2 LQKENI. J was trimmed by 5 bases and V by 3 bases; bases with no gene match: 12. CDR3 sequence: CASSPQRTGVQTGELFF. In nucleotides, the CDR3 is TGTGCCAGCTCACCCCAGAGAACAGGGGTACAGACCGGGGAGCTGTTTTTT. The full variable domain, its missing parts supplied by reference TRBV18 and TRBJ2-2, is NAGVMQNPRHLVRRRGQEARLRCSPMKGHSHVYWYRQLPEEGLKFMVYLQKENIIDESGMPKERFSAEFPKEGPSILRIQQVVRGDSAAYFCASSPQRTGVQTGELFFGEGSRLTVL.

This clone appeared once. The V gene is TRBV2, the J gene TRBJ2-1, with 8 bases lining up with TRBD2. The V gene's germline CDR1 is SNHLY and CDR2 FYNNEI. Trimming took 6 bases from V and 2 from J; bases not matched to a gene: 12. The CDR3 loop spans 17 amino acids. CDR3 nucleotide sequence: TGTGCCAGCAGCGTCTCCCCACTAGCGGACCCCTACAATGAGCAGTTCTTC. It is translated as CASSVSPLADPYNEQFF.

A single count supports this clone. This sequence joins TRBV7-6 and TRBJ2-1; D is uncertain. This CDR3 comprises 16 residues. Germline-derived CDR1 and CDR2 are SGHVS and FNYEAQ. Trimming removed 1 base at V and 6 bases at J, with 16 bases between. The CDR3 DNA sequence: TGTGCCAGCAGCTTAGGAACAAGCCGGACCTCCAATGAGCAGTTCTTC. This translates into CASSLGTSRTSNEQFF. Together with reference TRBV7-6 and TRBJ2-1, the CDR3 gives the full variable domain: GAGVSQSPRYKVTKRGQDVALRCDPISGHVSLYWYRQALGQGPEFLTYFNYEAQQDKSGLPNDRFSAERPEGSISTLTIQRTEQRDSAMYRCASSLGTSRTSNEQFFGPGTRLTVL.

The chain uses TRBV12-3 or TRBV12-4 and TRBJ2-1, with D unclear. The length of the CDR3 is 12 residues. V dropped 6 bases and J dropped 5 bases, with 8 bases sitting between them. Here the CDR3 reads CASRLNNNEQFF. The CDR3 nucleotides are TGTGCCAGCAGATTAAATAACAATGAGCAGTTCTTC.

The CDR3 here is CAGGGGTDQPQHF. In nucleotides, the CDR3 is TGTGCCGGCGGGGGAGGGACGGATCAGCCCCAGCATTTT. The rearrangement joins TRBV19 to TRBJ1-5; TRBD1 might be the D (5 bases). The V end lost 11 bases, the J end lost 5 bases, and 16 bases lay between the germline ends. The CDR3 runs 13 residues. The germline V gene has CDR1 LNHDA and CDR2 SQIVND (reference sequence). The full variable domain, with the rest looked up from reference TRBV19 and TRBJ1-5, is DGGITQSPKYLFRKEGQNVTLSCEQNLNHDAMYWYRQDPGQGLRLIYYSQIVNDFQKGDIAEGYSVSREKKESFPLTVTSAQKNPTAFYLCAGGGGTDQPQHFGDGTRLSIL.

CDR3 coding DNA: TGTGCCTGGAGAGCCCGAAGGGTCGGCAATGAGCAGTTCTTC. Encoded protein: CAWRARRVGNEQFF. The chain links TRBV30 to TRBJ2-1; D not resolved. Trimming removed 3 bases from V and 6 bases from J, with 15 bases in between. From germline, CDR1 is GTSNPN and CDR2 SVGIG (reference sequence). CDR3 length: 14 residues.

The chain couples TRBV6-5 to TRBJ2-5; tentative D call: TRBD2 (6 bases). The germline gives CDR1 MNHEY, CDR2 SVGAGI. This CDR3 comprises 13 residues. V shed 11 bases and J shed 3 bases, with 16 bases lying between them. The CDR3 protein is CAGSPGLKETQYF. The DNA for the CDR3 is TGTGCCGGGTCACCGGGACTTAAAGAGACCCAGTACTTC.

V usage is TRBV5-1 and J usage is TRBJ1-2; D may be TRBD1 (5 bases). Germline V CDR1 and CDR2: SGHRS, YFSETQ. V lost 2 bases to trimming and J lost 13 bases, with 27 bases between them. The CDR3 extends over 16 amino acids. The CDR3 spells CASSFSGGTEPDLATF. CDR3 sequence (DNA): TGCGCCAGCAGCTTTAGTGGCGGGACGGAGCCTGATTTGGCCACCTTC.

The rearrangement uses TRBV9 and TRBJ1-2; 8 bases align to TRBD1. The V segment lost 4 bases and the J segment 7 bases; nucleotides outside the gene matches: 12. Germline V gene lookup returns CDR1 SGDLS and CDR2 YYNGEE. The CDR3 runs 15 residues. The DNA of the CDR3 is TGTGCCAGCAGCCAAAGCGGACAGGGAAGATTTGGCTACACCTTC. Translation gives CASSQSGQGRFGYTF.

The J gene is TRBJ1-1, the V gene TRBV6-1, with D maybe TRBD1 (5 bases). The CDR3 runs 15 residues. Looked up from germline, CDR1 is MNHNS and CDR2 is SASEGT. Trimming shortened V by 2 bases and J by 1 base, and 11 bases separated the two germline ends. DNA for the CDR3: TGTGCCAGCAGTGAAAGGGGAGGGCGGAACACTGAAGCTTTCTTT. It specifies CASSERGGRNTEAFF.